This T cell receptor (beta chain) originates from a study of cytomegalovirus exposure and HLA in healthy donors. Overall study results and limits: The later analysis indicated that the majority of CMV-associated TCR beta chains appeared HLA-restricted.

In germline, CDR1 is LGHNA, CDR2 YSLEER. The CDR3 runs 13 residues. Germline trimming cut 5 bases from V and 6 bases from J; bases unmatched to any gene: 6. Remarks on this clone: The target antigen is unknown.

Use of 60 Vbeta and 13 Jbeta primers characterized the PCR. Assay used: immunoSEQ multiplex PCR; TCRdb lists only in-frame clones, some missing. The table lists 90,000 to 150,000 clones, approximately 84% of them singletons. The rearrangement links TRBV4-3 to TRBJ2-5, with 7 nucleotides matching TRBD1. The origin of this receptor is a man aged 50 to 59 in good health and CMV-seronegative. The sequenced sample consisted of PBMCs. This chain's CDR3 is CASSSDRAKTQYF. The DNA for the CDR3 is TGCGCCAGCAGCTCCGACAGGGCGAAGACCCAGTACTTC.